Presented here are 18 T cell receptor beta chains from one specimen sequenced in a study of CD8 T cells in ankylosing spondylitis. The study, taken as a whole, reports: A TCR beta motif made of fewer than 10 highly homologous variants seemed typical of ankylosing spondylitis blood.

Their specific antigens are unknown. TCRdb reanalysed the 5' RACE reads using MiXCR and keeps one entry per CDR3 protein. The table records 800,000 to 900,000 distinct CDR3 sequences, roughly 12% of them present only once. Sequenced sample: blood, either unsorted or a sorted T cell fraction (not recorded which). Source of these receptors: a male donor with ankylosing spondylitis.

This clonotype was found a few times. The DNA of the CDR3 is TGTGCCAGCAGCTCTCCGACAGGGGAGGACTACGAGCAGTACTTC. Encoded protein: CASSSPTGEDYEQYF. This chain uses TRBV5-6 with TRBJ2-7; TRBD1 matches 8 bases. From germline, CDR1 is SGHDT and CDR2 YYEEEE. This CDR3 contains 15 residues. J was trimmed by 3 bases and V by 3 bases; bases with no gene match: 8.

This chain connects TRBV20-1 to TRBJ2-7; 11 bases match TRBD1. Germline V gene sequence: CDR1 DFQATT, CDR2 SNEGSKA (reference sequence). This CDR3 has 15 residues. The trim removed 5 bases at V and 3 bases at J, leaving 9 bases unmatched. In nucleotides, the CDR3 is TGCAGTGCTCGGCGGGGACAGGGGGATTACTACGAGCAGTACTTC. It codes for CSARRGQGDYYEQYF.

This clonotype turned up a few times. This sequence joins TRBV27 and TRBJ1-2; 9 nucleotides align to TRBD1. CDR3 length equals 15 residues. Germline loops: CDR1 MNHEY, CDR2 SMNVEV (reference sequence). The junction had 4 bases not matched to a gene; V was cut back by 1 base and J by 4 bases. The CDR3 loop reads CASSLYGTGSYGYTF. The CDR3 bases are TGTGCCAGCAGTTTATATGGGACAGGGAGCTATGGCTACACCTTC.

The chain is built from TRBV5-1 and TRBJ1-2; perhaps TRBD1 as D (5 bases). Between the trimmed V and J ends, which lost 5 bases and 5 bases, there was a span of 16 bases. This CDR3 has 14 amino acids. CDR1 is SGHRS and CDR2 is YFSETQ in the germline V gene. CDR3 in amino acids: CASRSGPEQYGYTF. CDR3 coding DNA: TGCGCCAGCAGATCGGGGCCCGAACAATATGGCTACACCTTC.

This clonotype came up a few times. CDR3 region: CASSPRPHYEQYF. In DNA form, the CDR3 reads TGTGCCAGCAGCCCACGACCGCACTACGAGCAGTACTTC. V gene TRBV9 combines with J gene TRBJ2-7; the D is unclear. V was clipped by 4 bases and J by 3 bases, with 11 bases between them. Germline V gives CDR1 SGDLS, CDR2 YYNGEE. The CDR3 extends over 13 amino acids.

This clonotype has only a few counts. The gene calls are TRBV5-1 and TRBJ2-7; D perhaps matches TRBD2 (7 bases). In germline, CDR1 is SGHRS, CDR2 YFSETQ. This CDR3 is built from 14 residues. V dropped 5 bases and J dropped 2 bases, with 14 bases sitting between them. Here the CDR3 reads CASRPWGGPYEQYF. For the CDR3, the DNA is TGCGCCAGCAGGCCCTGGGGGGGGCCCTACGAGCAGTACTTC.

The chain uses TRBV20-1 and TRBJ2-3; D is perhaps TRBD2 (5 bases). CDR1 is DFQATT and CDR2 is SNEGSKA in the germline V gene (reference sequence). The CDR3 has 14 residues. Trimming stripped 6 bases from V and 4 bases from J, with 17 bases between. The CDR3 is CSAPPFRGADTQYF. CDR3 in DNA: TGCAGTGCCCCGCCCTTCCGGGGTGCAGATACGCAGTATTTT.

The chain has TRBV4-2 and TRBJ2-7; the D is unclear. Germline CDR1 and CDR2: LGHNA and YNFKEQ. V gave up 4 bases and J gave up 0 bases, with 10 bases separating them. This CDR3 region has 14 residues. The CDR3 nucleotides read TGTGCCAGCAGCCCCGAGGCGAGCTCCTACGAGCAGTACTTC. As protein: CASSPEASSYEQYF.

This sequence joins TRBV12-3 or TRBV12-4 and TRBJ1-1; 9 nucleotides match TRBD1. The CDR3 has 17 residues. J lost 0 bases, V lost 1 base, and 6 bases had no gene match. This CDR3 is CASSLGGGTGMNTEAFF. In DNA form, the CDR3 reads TGTGCCAGCAGTTTAGGAGGCGGGACAGGGATGAACACTGAAGCTTTCTTT.

Ten or more counts support this clonotype. The chain carries TRBV20-1 and TRBJ1-1; 8 bases align to TRBD1. This CDR3 region has 14 residues. Germline values: CDR1 DFQATT, CDR2 SNEGSKA (reference sequence). V was pared by 0 bases and J by 4 bases, with 4 bases of the junction left unmatched. CDR3 bases: TGCAGTGCTAGAGATCGGACAGGGAGCACTGAAGCTTTCTTT. The encoded protein is CSARDRTGSTEAFF.

In its sample, this clonotype was seen a few times. CDR3 region: CSAFTGAGNQPQHF. The CDR3 nucleotides read TGCAGTGCTTTTACAGGGGCAGGCAATCAGCCCCAGCATTTT. J is TRBJ1-5 and V is TRBV20-1; 7 nucleotides align to TRBD1. Trimming at V came to 5 bases and at J to 2 bases, leaving 6 bases not matched to a gene. CDR1 and CDR2 from the germline V gene are DFQATT and SNEGSKA (reference sequence). The CDR3 runs to 14 residues.

This clonotype occurred a few times. V gene TRBV20-1 combines with J gene TRBJ1-1, with no clear D. CDR1 DFQATT and CDR2 SNEGSKA come from the germline V gene (reference sequence). Trimming removed 0 bases at V and 4 bases at J, with 18 bases between. The CDR3 totals 16 residues. The CDR3 DNA reads as TGCAGTGCTAGAGATCCCGGACCCTCCCGGCCCACTGAAGCTTTCTTT. Amino acid sequence: CSARDPGPSRPTEAFF.

Only a few counts were recorded for this clonotype. A much larger clone sits a single nucleotide away, making a read error possible. The V gene is TRBV7-2, the J gene TRBJ2-7; D uncertain. The V end lost 1 base, the J end lost 3 bases, and 4 bases lay between the germline ends. CDR1 is SGHTA, CDR2 FQGNSA, per germline. This CDR3 region has 12 residues. CDR3 loop: CASSLVVYEQYF. CDR3 DNA: TGTGCCAGCAGCTTAGTGGTCTACGAGCAGTACTTC.

This chain uses TRBV6-1 with TRBJ2-1; 8 positions agree with TRBD2. The CDR3 length is 14 residues. The germline V gene encodes CDR1 MNHNS and CDR2 SASEGT. Trimming cost V 3 bases and J 7 bases; bases outside gene matches: 5. CDR3 DNA sequence: TGTGCCAGCAGTGATAGCGGGGATCGGAATGAGCAGTTCTTC. Amino acid sequence: CASSDSGDRNEQFF.

In this sample, this clonotype turned up once. At one end, the junction sequence differs from germline, possibly due to a read error. The chain employs TRBV5-1 and TRBJ1-1, with D unresolved. Per germline, CDR1 SGHRS and CDR2 YFSETQ. This CDR3 contains 12 residues. The CDR3 spells CGSSLGEVEAFF. The CDR3 coding sequence is TGCGGCAGCAGCTTGGGAGAGGTTGAAGCTTTCTTT.

The chain carries TRBV6-2 or TRBV6-3 and TRBJ2-1; D ambiguous. The CDR3 sequence is 12 residues long. Germline V gene lookup returns CDR1 MNHEY and CDR2 SVGEGT. The ends were cut back, 5 bases at V and 8 bases at J, with 10 bases in the middle. This CDR3 reads CASSRFVHEQFF. The CDR3, as DNA: TGTGCCAGCAGTCGGTTTGTCCATGAGCAGTTCTTC.

This clonotype was picked up many times. The chain employs TRBV7-6 and TRBJ2-7; 9 positions match TRBD2. Trimming cost V 5 bases and J 0 bases; bases outside gene matches: 8. CDR1 is SGHVS and CDR2 is FNYEAQ in the germline V gene. There are 16 residues in the CDR3. The CDR3 DNA reads as TGTGCCAGCAGCGAGGGACTAGCCGGGAACTCCTACGAGCAGTACTTC. Translated: CASSEGLAGNSYEQYF. The full variable domain, its missing parts supplied by reference TRBV7-6 and TRBJ2-7, is GAGVSQSPRYKVTKRGQDVALRCDPISGHVSLYWYRQALGQGPEFLTYFNYEAQQDKSGLPNDRFSAERPEGSISTLTIQRTEQRDSAMYRCASSEGLAGNSYEQYFGPGTRLTVT.

This clonotype was seen more than once but under ten times. The chain links TRBV4-3 to TRBJ2-1; D may be TRBD2 (6 bases). The CDR3 is made up of 16 amino acids. Germline V gene sequence: CDR1 LGHNA, CDR2 YSLEER. V was cut by 2 bases and J by 10 bases, with 21 bases left in between. The CDR3 DNA is TGCGCCAGCAGCCAAAACACCGGGACTTTTAAGATGGAGCAGTTCTTC. This encodes CASSQNTGTFKMEQFF.